This TCR beta chain was captured by sequencing in a study of cytomegalovirus exposure and HLA in healthy donors. PCR primers comprised 60 Vbeta and 13 Jbeta primers. Libraries were prepared by immunoSEQ multiplex PCR; TCRdb keeps only in-frame clonotypes and omits some of them. The sample shows more than 95,000 clones, nearly 80% of them seen only once. Concerning this clone: The antigen is unknown.

CDR1 is MNHNY, CDR2 SVGAGI, per germline (reference sequence). Trimming pared 7 bases from V and 4 bases from J, leaving 14 bases between. The CDR3 has 14 amino acids. Regarding the study as a whole: Later analysis found that TCR beta chains associated with HLA were more clonally expanded than other, equally common chains. Prior analysis indicated that the majority of TCR beta V segments exhibited productivity approximately 87% or approximately 30% of the time.

V gene TRBV6-6 combines with J gene TRBJ1-3; D possibly corresponds to TRBD1 (5 bases). The specimen was PBMCs. The TCR was taken from a man aged 30 to 39 in good health and CMV-seronegative. The CDR3 reads CASKVGREGNTIYF. For the CDR3, the DNA is TGTGCCAGCAAGGTGGGCAGGGAAGGAAACACCATATATTTT.